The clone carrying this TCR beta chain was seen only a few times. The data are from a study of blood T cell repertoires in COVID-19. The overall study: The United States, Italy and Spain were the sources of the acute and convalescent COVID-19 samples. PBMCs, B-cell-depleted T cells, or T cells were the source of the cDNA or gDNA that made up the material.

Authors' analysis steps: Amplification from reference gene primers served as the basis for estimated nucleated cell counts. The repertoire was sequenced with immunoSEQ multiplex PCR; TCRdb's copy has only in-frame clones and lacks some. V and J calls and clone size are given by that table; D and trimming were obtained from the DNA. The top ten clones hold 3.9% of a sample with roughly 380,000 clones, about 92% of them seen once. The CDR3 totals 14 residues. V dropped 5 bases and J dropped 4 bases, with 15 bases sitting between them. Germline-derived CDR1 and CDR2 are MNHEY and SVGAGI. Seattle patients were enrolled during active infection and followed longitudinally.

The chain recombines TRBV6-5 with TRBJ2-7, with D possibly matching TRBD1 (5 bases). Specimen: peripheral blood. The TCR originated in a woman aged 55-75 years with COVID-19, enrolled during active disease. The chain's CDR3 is CASSPQEVLYEQYF. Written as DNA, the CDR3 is TGTGCCAGCAGTCCACAGGAAGTGCTATACGAGCAGTACTTC.